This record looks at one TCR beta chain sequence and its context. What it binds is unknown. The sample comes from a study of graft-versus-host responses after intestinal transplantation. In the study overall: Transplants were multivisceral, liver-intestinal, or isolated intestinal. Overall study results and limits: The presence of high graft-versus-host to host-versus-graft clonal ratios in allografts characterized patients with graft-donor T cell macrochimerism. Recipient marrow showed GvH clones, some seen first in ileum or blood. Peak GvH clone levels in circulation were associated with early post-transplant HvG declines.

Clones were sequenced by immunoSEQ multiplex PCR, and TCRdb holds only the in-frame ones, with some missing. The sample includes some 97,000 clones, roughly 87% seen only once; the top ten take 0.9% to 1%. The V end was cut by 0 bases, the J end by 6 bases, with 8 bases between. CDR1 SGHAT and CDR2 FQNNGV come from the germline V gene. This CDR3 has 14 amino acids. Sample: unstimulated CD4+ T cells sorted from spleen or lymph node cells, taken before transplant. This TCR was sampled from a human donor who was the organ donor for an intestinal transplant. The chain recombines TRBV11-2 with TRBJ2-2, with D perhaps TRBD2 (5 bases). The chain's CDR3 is CASSLDRGAGELFF. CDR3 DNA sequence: TGTGCCAGCAGCTTAGATCGGGGAGCCGGGGAGCTGTTTTTT. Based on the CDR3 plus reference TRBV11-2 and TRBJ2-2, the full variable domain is EAGVAQSPRYKIIEKRQSVAFWCNPISGHATLYWYQQILGQGPKLLIQFQNNGVVDDSQLPKDRFSAERLKGVDSTLKIQPAKLEDSAVYLCASSLDRGAGELFFGEGSRLTVL.